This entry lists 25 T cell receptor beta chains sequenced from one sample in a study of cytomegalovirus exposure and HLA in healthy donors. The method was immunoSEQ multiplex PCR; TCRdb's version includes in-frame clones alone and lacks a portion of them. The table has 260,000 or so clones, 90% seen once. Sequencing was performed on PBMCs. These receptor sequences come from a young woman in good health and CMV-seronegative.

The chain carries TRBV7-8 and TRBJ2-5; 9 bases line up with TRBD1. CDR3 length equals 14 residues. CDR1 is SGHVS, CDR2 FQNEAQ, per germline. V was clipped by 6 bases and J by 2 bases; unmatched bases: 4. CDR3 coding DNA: TGTGCCAGCAGGAACAGGGGGCCTCAAGAGACCCAGTACTTC. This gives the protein CASRNRGPQETQYF.

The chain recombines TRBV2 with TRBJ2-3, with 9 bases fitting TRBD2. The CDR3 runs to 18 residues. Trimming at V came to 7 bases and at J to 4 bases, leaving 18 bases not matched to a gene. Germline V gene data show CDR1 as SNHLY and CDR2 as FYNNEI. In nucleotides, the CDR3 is TGTGCCAGCAATGCCCCGCTAGCGGGAACAGATCCGCCAGATACGCAGTATTTT. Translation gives CASNAPLAGTDPPDTQYF.

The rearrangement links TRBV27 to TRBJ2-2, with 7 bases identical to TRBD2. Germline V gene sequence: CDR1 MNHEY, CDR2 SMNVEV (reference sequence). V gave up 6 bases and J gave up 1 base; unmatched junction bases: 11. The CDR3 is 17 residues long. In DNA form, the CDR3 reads TGTGCCAGCAGCTCTAACCAACTAGCGAAGAACACCGGGGAGCTGTTTTTT. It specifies CASSSNQLAKNTGELFF.

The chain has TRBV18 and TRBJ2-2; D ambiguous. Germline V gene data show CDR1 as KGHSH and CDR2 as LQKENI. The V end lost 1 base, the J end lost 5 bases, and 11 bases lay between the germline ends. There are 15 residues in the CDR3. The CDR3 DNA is TGTGCCAGCTCACCACAGGACCCTCAGACCGGGGAGCTGTTTTTT. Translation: CASSPQDPQTGELFF.

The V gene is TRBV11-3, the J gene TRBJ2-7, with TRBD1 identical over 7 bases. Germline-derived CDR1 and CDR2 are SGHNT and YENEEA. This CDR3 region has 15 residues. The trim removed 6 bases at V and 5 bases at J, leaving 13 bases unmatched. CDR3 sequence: CASRHAGTAGHEQYF. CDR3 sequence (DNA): TGTGCCAGCAGACACGCCGGGACAGCAGGCCACGAGCAGTACTTC.

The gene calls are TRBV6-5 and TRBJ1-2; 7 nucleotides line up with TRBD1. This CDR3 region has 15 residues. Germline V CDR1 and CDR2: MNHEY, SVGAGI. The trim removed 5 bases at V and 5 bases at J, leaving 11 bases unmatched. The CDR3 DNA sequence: TGTGCCAGCAGTGCCTTGACAGGGTCGACGTATGGCTACACCTTC. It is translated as CASSALTGSTYGYTF.

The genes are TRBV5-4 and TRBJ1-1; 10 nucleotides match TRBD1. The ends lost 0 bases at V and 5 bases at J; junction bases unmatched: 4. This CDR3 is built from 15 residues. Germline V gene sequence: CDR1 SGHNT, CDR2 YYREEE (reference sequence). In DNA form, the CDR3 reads TGTGCCAGCAGCTTGGGACAGGGGGCAAGTACTGAAGCTTTCTTT. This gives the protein CASSLGQGASTEAFF.

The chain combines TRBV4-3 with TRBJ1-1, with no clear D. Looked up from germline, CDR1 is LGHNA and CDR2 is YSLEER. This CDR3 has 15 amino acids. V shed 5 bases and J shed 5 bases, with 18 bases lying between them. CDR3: CASSYNFGLGTEAFF. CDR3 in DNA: TGCGCCAGCAGCTACAATTTCGGGTTGGGGACTGAAGCTTTCTTT.

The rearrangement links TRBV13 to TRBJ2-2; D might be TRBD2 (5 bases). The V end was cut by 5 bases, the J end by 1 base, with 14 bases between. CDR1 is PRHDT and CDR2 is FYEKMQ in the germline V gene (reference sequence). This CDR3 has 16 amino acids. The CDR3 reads CASSPGLGLNTGELFF. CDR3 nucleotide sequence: TGTGCCAGCAGCCCAGGACTTGGATTGAACACCGGGGAGCTGTTTTTT. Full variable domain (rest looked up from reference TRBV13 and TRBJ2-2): AAGVIQSPRHLIKEKRETATLKCYPIPRHDTVYWYQQGPGQDPQFLISFYEKMQSDKGSIPDRFSAQQFSDYHSELNMSSLELGDSALYFCASSPGLGLNTGELFFGEGSRLTVL.

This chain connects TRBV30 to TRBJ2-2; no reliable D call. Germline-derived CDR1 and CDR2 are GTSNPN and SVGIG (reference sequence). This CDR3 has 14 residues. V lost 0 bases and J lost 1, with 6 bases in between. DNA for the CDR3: TGTGCCTGGAGTGTAAACAGGAACACCGGGGAGCTGTTTTTT. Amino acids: CAWSVNRNTGELFF.

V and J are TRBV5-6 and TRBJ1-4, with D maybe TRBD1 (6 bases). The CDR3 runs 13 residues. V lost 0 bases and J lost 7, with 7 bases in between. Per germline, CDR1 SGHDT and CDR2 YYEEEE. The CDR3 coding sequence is TGTGCCAGCAGCTTGGGGGACATTGAAAAACTGTTTTTT. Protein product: CASSLGDIEKLFF.

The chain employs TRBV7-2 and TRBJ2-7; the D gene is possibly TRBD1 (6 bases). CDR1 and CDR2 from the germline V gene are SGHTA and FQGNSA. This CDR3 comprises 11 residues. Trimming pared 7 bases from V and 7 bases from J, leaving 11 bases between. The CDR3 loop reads CASTVQGEQYF. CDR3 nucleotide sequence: TGTGCCAGCACAGTACAGGGAGAGCAGTACTTC.

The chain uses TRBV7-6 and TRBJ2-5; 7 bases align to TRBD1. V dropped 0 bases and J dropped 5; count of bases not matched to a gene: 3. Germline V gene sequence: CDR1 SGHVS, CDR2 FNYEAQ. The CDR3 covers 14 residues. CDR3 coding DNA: TGTGCCAGCAGCTTAGCCCCACAGGGGGAGACCCAGTACTTC. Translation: CASSLAPQGETQYF.

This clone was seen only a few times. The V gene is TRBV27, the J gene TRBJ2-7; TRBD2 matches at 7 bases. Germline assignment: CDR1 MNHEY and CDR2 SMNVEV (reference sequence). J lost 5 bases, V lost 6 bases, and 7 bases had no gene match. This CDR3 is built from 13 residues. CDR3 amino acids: CASRSGGGDEQYF. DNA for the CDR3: TGTGCCAGCAGATCGGGAGGAGGAGACGAGCAGTACTTC.

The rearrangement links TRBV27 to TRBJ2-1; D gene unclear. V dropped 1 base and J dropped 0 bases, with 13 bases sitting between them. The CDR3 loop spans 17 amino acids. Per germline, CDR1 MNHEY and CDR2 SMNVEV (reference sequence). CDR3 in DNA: TGTGCCAGCAGTTTATATTCGGCCCCGAGCTCCTACAATGAGCAGTTCTTC. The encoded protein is CASSLYSAPSSYNEQFF.

CDR3 DNA: TGTGCCAGCAGTGAACAGGGGGCGGGTGCCGGGGAGCTGTTTTTT. Translating gives CASSEQGAGAGELFF. This chain links TRBV6-1 with TRBJ2-2; 8 bases align to TRBD1. Trimming cost V 2 bases and J 6 bases; bases outside gene matches: 5. Germline V CDR1 and CDR2: MNHNS, SASEGT. The CDR3 sequence is 15 residues long.

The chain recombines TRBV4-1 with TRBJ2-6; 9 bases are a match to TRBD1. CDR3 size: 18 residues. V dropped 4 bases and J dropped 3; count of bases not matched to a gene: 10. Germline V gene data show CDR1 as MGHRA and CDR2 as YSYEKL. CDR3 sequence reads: CASSLPRDRADGANVLTF. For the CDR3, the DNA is TGCGCCAGCAGCCTACCCAGGGACAGGGCTGATGGGGCCAACGTCCTGACTTTC.

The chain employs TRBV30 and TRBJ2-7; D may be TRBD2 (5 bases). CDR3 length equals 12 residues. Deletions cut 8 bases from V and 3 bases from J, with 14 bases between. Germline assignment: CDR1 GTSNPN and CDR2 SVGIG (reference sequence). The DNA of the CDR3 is TGTGCCCTGGAAGCGGATCTCTACGAGCAGTACTTC. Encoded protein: CALEADLYEQYF. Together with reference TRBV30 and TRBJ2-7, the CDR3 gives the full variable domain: SQTIHQWPATLVQPVGSPLSLECTVEGTSNPNLYWYRQAAGRGLQLLFYSVGIGQISSEVPQNLSASRPQDRQFILSSKKLLLSDSGFYLCALEADLYEQYFGPGTRLTVT.

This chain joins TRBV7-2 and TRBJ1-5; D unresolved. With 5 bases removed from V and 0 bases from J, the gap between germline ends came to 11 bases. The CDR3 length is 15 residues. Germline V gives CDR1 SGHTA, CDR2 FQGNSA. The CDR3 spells CASSTQEYSNQPQHF. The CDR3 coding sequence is TGTGCCAGCAGCACTCAGGAATATAGCAATCAGCCCCAGCATTTT.

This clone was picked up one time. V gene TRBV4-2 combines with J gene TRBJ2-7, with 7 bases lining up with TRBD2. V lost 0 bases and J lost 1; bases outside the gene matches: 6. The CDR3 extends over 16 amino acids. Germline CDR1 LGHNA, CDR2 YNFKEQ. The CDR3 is CASSQEASSGSYEQYF. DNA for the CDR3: TGTGCCAGCAGCCAAGAAGCGTCTAGCGGATCCTACGAGCAGTACTTC.

The CDR3 sequence is CASSLATDGGKYEQYF. Here the CDR3 DNA reads TGTGCCAGCAGTTTAGCCACCGATGGGGGAAAATACGAGCAGTACTTC. The chain recombines TRBV28 with TRBJ2-7, with D tentatively TRBD1 or TRBD2 (5 bases each). The CDR3 has 16 residues. The germline gives CDR1 MDHEN, CDR2 SYDVKM. Trimming left V 2 bases short and J 4 bases short, with 18 bases between.

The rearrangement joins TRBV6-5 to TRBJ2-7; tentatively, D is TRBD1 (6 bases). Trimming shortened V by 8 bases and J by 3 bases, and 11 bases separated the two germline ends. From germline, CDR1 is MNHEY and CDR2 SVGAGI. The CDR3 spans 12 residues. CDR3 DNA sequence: TGTGCCAGCGGGGGCACCTACTACGAGCAGTACTTC. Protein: CASGGTYYEQYF.

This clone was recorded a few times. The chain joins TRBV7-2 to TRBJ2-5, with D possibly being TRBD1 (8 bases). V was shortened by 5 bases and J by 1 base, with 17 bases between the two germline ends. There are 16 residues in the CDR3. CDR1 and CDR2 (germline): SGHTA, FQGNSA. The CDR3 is CASSPNRGGSQETQYF. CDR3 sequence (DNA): TGTGCCAGCAGCCCTAACAGGGGGGGGTCCCAAGAGACCCAGTACTTC.

The CDR3: CASSQVFQGSTYEQYF. The CDR3 region has the DNA TGCGCCAGCAGCCAAGTTTTTCAGGGATCGACCTACGAGCAGTACTTC. V gene TRBV4-1 combines with J gene TRBJ2-7, with a tentative D call TRBD1 (5 bases). The CDR3 contains 16 residues. Germline V gene lookup returns CDR1 MGHRA and CDR2 YSYEKL. V lost 1 base and J 2 bases, leaving 15 bases between the germline ends.

The CDR3 is CASSIAGLAGDSYEQYF. The CDR3 DNA reads TGTGCCAGTAGTATAGCTGGACTAGCGGGGGACTCCTACGAGCAGTACTTC. The chain couples TRBV19 to TRBJ2-7; TRBD2 agrees at 13 bases. The CDR3 consists of 17 residues. Germline CDR1 is LNHDA and CDR2 is SQIVND (reference sequence). J lost 0 bases, V lost 1 base, and 3 bases had no gene match. Filled out from reference TRBV19 and TRBJ2-7, the complete variable domain reads DGGITQSPKYLFRKEGQNVTLSCEQNLNHDAMYWYRQDPGQGLRLIYYSQIVNDFQKGDIAEGYSVSREKKESFPLTVTSAQKNPTAFYLCASSIAGLAGDSYEQYFGPGTRLTVT.